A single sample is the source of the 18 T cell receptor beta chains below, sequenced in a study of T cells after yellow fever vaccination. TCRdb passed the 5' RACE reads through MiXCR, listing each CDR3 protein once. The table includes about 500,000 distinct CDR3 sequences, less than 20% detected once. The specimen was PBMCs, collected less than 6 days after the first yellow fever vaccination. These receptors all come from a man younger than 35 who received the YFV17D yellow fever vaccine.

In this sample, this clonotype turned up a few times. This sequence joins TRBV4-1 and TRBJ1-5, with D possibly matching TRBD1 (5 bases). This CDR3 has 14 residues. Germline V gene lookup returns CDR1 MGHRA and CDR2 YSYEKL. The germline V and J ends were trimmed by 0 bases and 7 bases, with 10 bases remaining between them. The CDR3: CASSQDRAGQPQHF. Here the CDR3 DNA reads TGCGCCAGCAGCCAAGACAGGGCCGGCCAGCCCCAGCATTTT.

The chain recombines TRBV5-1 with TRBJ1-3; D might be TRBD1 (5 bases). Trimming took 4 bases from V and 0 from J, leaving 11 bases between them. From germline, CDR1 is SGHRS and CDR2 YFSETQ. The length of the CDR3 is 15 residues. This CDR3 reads CASSRGFRSGNTIYF. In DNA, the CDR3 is TGCGCCAGCAGCCGGGGGTTTCGCTCTGGAAACACCATATATTTT.

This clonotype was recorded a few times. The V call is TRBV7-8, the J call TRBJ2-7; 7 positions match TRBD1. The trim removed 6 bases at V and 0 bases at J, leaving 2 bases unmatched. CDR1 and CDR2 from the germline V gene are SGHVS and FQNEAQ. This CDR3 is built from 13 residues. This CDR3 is CASRHRGSYEQYF. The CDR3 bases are TGTGCCAGCAGGCACAGGGGCTCCTACGAGCAGTACTTC. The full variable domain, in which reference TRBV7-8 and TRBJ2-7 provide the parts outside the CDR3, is GAGVSQSPRYKVAKRGQDVALRCDPISGHVSLFWYQQALGQGPEFLTYFQNEAQLDKSGLPSDRFFAERPEGSVSTLKIQRTQQEDSAVYLCASRHRGSYEQYFGPGTRLTVT.

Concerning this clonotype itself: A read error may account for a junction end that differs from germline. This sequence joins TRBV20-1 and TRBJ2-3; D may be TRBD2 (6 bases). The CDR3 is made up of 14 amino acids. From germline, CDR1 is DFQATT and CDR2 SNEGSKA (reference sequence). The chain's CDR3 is CSAKASESTDTQFF. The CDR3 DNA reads TGCAGTGCTAAGGCTAGCGAGAGCACAGATACGCAGTTTTTT.

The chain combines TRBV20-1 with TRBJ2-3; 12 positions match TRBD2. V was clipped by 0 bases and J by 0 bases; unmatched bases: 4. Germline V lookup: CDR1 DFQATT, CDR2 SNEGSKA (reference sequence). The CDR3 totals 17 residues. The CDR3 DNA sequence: TGCAGTGCTAGAGAACTAGCGGGGGGCATAAGCACAGATACGCAGTATTTT. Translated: CSARELAGGISTDTQYF.

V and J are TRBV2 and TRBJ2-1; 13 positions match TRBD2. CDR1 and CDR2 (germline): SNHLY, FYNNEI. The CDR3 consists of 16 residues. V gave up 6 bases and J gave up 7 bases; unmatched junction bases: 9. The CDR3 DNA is TGTGCCAGCAGCCCCGCACTAGCGGGGGGGAATAATGAGCAGTTCTTC. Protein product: CASSPALAGGNNEQFF.

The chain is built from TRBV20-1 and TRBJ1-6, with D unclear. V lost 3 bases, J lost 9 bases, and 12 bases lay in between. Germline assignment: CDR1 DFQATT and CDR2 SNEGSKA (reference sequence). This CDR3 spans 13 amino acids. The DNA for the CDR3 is TGCAGTGCTAGCGGGCACGGGGTTTCACCCCTCCACTTT. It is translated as CSASGHGVSPLHF.

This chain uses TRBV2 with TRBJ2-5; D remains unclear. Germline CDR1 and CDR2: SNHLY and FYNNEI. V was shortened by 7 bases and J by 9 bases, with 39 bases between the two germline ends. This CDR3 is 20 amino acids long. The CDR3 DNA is TGTGCCAGCATTGCCTCTTACGTAACGTGGAGATTGTCGGCCGACGAGGCCCAGTACTTC. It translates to CASIASYVTWRLSADEAQYF.

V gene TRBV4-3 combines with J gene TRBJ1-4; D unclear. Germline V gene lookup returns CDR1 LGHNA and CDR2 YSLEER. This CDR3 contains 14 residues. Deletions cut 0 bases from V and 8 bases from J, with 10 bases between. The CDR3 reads CASSQEKVREKLFF. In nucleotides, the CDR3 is TGCGCCAGCAGCCAAGAGAAGGTACGGGAAAAACTGTTTTTT.

CDR3 bases: TGTGCCAGCAGTTACTCGACTAGCGGGGGGGCCCCGGGGGAGCTGTTTTTT. As protein: CASSYSTSGGAPGELFF. The V call is TRBV6-5, the J call TRBJ2-2; TRBD2 aligns across 14 bases. Germline V gene lookup returns CDR1 MNHEY and CDR2 SVGAGI. CDR3 size: 17 residues. The V and J ends lost 0 bases and 8 bases, in that order; junction bases with no gene match: 5.

Written as DNA, the CDR3 is TGCACTATTAGGGACAGGCGGTACGAGCAGTACTTC. It translates to CTIRDRRYEQYF. The rearrangement joins TRBV20-1 to TRBJ2-7; TRBD1 agrees at 8 bases. CDR1 and CDR2 (germline): DFQATT, SNEGSKA (reference sequence). This CDR3 is 12 amino acids long.

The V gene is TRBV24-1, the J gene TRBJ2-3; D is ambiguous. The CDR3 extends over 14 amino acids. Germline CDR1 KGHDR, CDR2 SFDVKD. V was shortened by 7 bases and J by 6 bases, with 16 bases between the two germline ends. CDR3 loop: CATREGYPPDTQYF. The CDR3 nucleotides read TGTGCCACCAGGGAAGGCTATCCGCCGGATACGCAGTATTTT.

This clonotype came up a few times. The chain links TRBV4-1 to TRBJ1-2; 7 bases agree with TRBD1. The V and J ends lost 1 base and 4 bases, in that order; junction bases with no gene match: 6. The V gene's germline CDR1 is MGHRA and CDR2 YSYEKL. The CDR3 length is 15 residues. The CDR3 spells CASSQVTGTAYGYTF. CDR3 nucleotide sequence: TGCGCCAGCAGCCAAGTTACGGGGACAGCCTATGGCTACACCTTC.

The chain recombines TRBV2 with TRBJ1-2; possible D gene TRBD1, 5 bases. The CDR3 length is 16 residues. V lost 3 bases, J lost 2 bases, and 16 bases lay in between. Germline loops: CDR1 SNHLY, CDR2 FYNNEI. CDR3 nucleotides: TGTGCCAGCAGTGACCCCTATCCACAGGCCAACTATGGCTACACCTTC. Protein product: CASSDPYPQANYGYTF.

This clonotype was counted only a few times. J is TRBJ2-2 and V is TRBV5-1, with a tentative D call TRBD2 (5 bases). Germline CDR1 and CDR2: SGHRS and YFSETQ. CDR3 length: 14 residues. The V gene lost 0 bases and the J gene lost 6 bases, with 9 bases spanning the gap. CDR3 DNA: TGCGCCAGCAGCTTGGTGTGGGGAGCCGGGGAGCTGTTTTTT. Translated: CASSLVWGAGELFF.

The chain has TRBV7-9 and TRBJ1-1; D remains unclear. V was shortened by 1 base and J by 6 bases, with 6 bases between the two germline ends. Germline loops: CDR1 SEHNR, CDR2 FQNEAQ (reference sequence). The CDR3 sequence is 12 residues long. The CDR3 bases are TGTGCCAGCAGCTTAGTTTCTGCTGAAGCTTTCTTT. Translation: CASSLVSAEAFF.

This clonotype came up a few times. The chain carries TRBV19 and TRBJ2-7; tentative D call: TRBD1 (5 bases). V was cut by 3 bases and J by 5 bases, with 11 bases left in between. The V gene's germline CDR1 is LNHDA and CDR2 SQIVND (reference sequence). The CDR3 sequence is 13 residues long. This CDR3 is CASSMQGAHEQYF. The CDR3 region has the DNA TGTGCCAGTAGTATGCAAGGGGCCCACGAGCAGTACTTC.

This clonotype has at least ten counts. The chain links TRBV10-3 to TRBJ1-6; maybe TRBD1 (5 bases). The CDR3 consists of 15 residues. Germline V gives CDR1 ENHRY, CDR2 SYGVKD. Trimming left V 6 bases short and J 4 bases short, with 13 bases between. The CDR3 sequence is CAISVRDGYNSPLHF. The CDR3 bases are TGTGCCATCAGCGTTCGGGACGGATATAATTCACCCCTCCACTTT.